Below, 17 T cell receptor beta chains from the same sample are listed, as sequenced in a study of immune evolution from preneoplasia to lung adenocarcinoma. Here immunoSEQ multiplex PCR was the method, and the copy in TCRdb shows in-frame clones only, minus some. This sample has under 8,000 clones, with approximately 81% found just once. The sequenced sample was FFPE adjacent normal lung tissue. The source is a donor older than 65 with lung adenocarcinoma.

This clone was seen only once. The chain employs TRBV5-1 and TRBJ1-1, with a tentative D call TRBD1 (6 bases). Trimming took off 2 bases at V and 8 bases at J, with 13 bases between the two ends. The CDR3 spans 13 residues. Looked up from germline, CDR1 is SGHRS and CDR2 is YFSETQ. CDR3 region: CASSLGGGQEAFF. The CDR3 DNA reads TGCGCCAGCAGCTTAGGAGGCGGACAGGAAGCTTTCTTT.

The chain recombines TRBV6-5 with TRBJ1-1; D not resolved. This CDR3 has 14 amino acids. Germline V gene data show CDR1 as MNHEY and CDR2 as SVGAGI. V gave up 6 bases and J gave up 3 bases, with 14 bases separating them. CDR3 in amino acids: CASSDGPKDTEAFF. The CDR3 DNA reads TGTGCCAGCAGCGACGGCCCAAAGGACACTGAAGCTTTCTTT.

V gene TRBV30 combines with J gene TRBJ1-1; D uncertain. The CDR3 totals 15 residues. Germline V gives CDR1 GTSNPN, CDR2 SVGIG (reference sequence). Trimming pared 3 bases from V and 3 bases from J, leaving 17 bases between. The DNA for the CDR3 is TGTGCCTGGAGCGCTATCGAAGGGTTCTACACTGAAGCTTTCTTT. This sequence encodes CAWSAIEGFYTEAFF.

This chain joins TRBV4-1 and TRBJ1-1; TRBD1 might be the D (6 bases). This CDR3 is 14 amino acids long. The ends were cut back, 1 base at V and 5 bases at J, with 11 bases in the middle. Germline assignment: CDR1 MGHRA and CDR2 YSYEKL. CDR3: CASSQGDIRTEAFF. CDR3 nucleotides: TGCGCCAGCAGCCAAGGGGACATACGGACTGAAGCTTTCTTT.

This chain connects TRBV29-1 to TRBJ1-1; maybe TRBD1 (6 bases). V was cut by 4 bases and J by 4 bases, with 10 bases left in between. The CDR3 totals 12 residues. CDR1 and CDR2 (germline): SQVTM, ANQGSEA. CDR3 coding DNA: TGCAGCGTTGTAGGGGGGAGCACTGAAGCTTTCTTT. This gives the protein CSVVGGSTEAFF.

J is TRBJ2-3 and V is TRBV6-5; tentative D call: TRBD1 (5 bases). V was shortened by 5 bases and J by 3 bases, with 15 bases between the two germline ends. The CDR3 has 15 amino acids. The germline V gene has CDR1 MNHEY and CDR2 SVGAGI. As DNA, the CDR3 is TGTGCCAGCAGTCGGGCAGGGTTTGTTACAGATACGCAGTATTTT. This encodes CASSRAGFVTDTQYF.

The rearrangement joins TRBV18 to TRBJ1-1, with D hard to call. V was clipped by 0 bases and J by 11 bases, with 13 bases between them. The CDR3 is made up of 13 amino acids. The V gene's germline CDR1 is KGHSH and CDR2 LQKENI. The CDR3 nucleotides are TGTGCCAGCTCACCACCTTCCGCTCAGGAGGCTTTCTTT. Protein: CASSPPSAQEAFF. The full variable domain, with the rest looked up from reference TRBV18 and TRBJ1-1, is NAGVMQNPRHLVRRRGQEARLRCSPMKGHSHVYWYRQLPEEGLKFMVYLQKENIIDESGMPKERFSAEFPKEGPSILRIQQVVRGDSAAYFCASSPPSAQEAFFGQGTRLTVV.

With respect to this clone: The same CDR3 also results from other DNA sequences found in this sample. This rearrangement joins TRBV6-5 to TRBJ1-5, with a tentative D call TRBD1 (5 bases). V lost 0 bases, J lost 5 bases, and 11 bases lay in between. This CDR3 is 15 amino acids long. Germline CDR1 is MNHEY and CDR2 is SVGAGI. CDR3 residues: CASSYSRGGDQPQHF. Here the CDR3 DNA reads TGTGCCAGCAGTTACTCGAGGGGTGGGGATCAGCCCCAGCATTTT.

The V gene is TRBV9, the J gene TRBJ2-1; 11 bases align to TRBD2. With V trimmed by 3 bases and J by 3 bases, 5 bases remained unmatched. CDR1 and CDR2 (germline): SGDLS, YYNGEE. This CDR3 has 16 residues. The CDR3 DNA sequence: TGTGCCAGCAGCGCTGGGACTAGCGGATACTACAATGAGCAGTTCTTC. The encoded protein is CASSAGTSGYYNEQFF.

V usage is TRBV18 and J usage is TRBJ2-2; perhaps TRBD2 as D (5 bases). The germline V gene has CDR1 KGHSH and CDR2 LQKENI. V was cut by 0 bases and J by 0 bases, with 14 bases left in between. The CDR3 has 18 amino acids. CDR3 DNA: TGTGCCAGCTCACCACCGGTCGGGAAAATATCGAACACCGGGGAGCTGTTTTTT. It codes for CASSPPVGKISNTGELFF. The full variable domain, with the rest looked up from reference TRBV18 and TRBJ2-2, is NAGVMQNPRHLVRRRGQEARLRCSPMKGHSHVYWYRQLPEEGLKFMVYLQKENIIDESGMPKERFSAEFPKEGPSILRIQQVVRGDSAAYFCASSPPVGKISNTGELFFGEGSRLTVL.

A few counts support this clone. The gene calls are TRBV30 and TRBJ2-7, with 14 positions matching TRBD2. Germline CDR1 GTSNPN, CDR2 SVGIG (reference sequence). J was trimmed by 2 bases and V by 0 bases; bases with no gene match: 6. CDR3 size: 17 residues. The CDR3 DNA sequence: TGTGCCTGGAGTGTAGGGACTAGCGGGAGTTGGGCCTACGAGCAGTACTTC. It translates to CAWSVGTSGSWAYEQYF.

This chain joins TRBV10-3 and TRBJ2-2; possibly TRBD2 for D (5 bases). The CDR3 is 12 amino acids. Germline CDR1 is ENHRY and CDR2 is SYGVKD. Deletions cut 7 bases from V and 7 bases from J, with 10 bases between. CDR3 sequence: CAIKPAGGELFF. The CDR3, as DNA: TGTGCCATCAAACCGGCGGGCGGGGAGCTGTTTTTT.

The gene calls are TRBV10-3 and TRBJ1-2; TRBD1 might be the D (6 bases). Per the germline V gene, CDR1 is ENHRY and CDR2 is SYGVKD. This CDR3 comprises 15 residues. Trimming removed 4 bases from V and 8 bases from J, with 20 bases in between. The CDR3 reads CAISVQGTDIEGYTF. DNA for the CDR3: TGTGCCATCAGTGTGCAGGGGACGGACATCGAGGGCTACACCTTC.

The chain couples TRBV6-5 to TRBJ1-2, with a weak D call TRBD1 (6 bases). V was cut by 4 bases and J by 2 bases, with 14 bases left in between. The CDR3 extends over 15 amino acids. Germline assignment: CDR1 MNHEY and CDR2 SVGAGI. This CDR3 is CASSFTTGTNYGYTF. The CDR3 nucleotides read TGTGCCAGCAGTTTTACTACCGGGACAAACTATGGCTACACCTTC.

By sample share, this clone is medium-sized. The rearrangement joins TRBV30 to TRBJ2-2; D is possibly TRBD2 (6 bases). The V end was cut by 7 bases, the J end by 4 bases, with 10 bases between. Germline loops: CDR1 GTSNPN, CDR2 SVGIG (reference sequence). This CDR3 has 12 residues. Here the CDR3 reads CAFGTPTGELFF. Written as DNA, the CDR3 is TGTGCCTTCGGGACTCCCACCGGGGAGCTGTTTTTT.

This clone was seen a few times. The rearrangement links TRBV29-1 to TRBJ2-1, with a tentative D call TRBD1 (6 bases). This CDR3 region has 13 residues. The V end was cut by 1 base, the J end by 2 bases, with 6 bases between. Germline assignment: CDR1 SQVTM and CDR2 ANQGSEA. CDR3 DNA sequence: TGCAGCGTTGAAGGACAGGCCTACAATGAGCAGTTCTTC. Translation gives CSVEGQAYNEQFF.

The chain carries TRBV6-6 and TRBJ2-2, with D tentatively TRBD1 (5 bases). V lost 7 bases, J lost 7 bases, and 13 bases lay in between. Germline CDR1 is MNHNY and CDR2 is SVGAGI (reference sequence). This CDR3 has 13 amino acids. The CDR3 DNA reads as TGTGCCAGCACTCCAGGGCATAACGGGGAGCTGTTTTTT. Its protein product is CASTPGHNGELFF.